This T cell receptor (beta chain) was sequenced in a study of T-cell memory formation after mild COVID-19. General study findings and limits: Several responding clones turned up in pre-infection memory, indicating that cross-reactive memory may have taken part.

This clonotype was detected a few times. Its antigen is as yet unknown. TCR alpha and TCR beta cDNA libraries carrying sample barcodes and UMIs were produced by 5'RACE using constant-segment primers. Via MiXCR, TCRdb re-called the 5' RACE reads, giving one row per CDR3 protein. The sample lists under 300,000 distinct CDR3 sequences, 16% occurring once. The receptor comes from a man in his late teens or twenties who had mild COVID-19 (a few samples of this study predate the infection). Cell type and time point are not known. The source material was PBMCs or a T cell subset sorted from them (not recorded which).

For the CDR3, the DNA is TGCAGCGCCTGGGCCCCGGGACACCAAGAGACCCAGTACTTC. Protein sequence: CSAWAPGHQETQYF. This chain joins TRBV29-1 and TRBJ2-5; tentatively, D is TRBD1 or TRBD2 (5 bases each). CDR3 length equals 14 residues. Trimming removed 7 bases from V and 0 bases from J, with 15 bases in between. Germline loops: CDR1 SQVTM, CDR2 ANQGSEA.